What follows is one T cell receptor (beta chain) and its context. No antigen is known for it. Within one base of it there is no much larger clone, and no base qualities were kept. TCRbeta CDR3 regions were amplified from genomic DNA by means of the immunoSEQ Assay, a bias-controlled multiplex PCR. On the authors' methods: Nucleated cell counts per sample were estimated from amplification of reference gene primers within the assay. To quantify the absolute abundance of each unique TCRbeta CDR3 rearrangement, sequence reads were collapsed and filtered. For each sample, productive Simpson clonality was calculated as the square root of Simpson's diversity index over productive rearrangements. TCRdb took this table from immuneACCESS and kept in-frame rearrangements with V and J called. Such tables lack part of the clones; where checked against another copy, unresolved V genes explain under half of the gap, and the rest is unexplained. The V and J calls and the clone size are those of that table, but D and trimming were determined from the DNA. This sample comprises 180,000 or so clones, roughly nine tenths of them detected only once. Together, the top ten hold 0.99% of the sample.

At the junction V is shortened by 4 bases and J by 7 bases; bases outside the gene matches: 12. The CDR3 goes from the cysteine to the phenylalanine over 16 residues. The kept DNA is CDR3 alone, 48 bases in frame from the first base. CDR1 and CDR2, looked up from the germline V gene, are SGHRS and YFSETQ. These data are taken from a study of blood T cell repertoires in COVID-19 (dated by TCRdb to about 2020). At the level of the whole study: Samples from collaborators originated in the United States, Italy and Spain and spanned both the acute and convalescent phases of COVID-19. The material from the prospective study consisted of cDNA or gDNA derived from T cells, B-cell-depleted T cells, or PBMCs. Subjects who had been exposed to COVID-19, were actively infected with it, or had recovered from it provided the deeply sampled blood TCRbeta repertoires that made up the dataset. A freely available public database, intended as a resource for researchers studying the immune response to SARS-CoV-2, is where the repertoires were released. Samples came from the ongoing ImmuneRACE study (first 160 participants) plus 1,254 subjects from 6 global collaborators. Nearly every sample came with metadata listing a de-identified subject ID, COVID-19 status, age in years and sex. Where available, HLA class I and class II types were taken from metadata supplied by the sample provider and were not determined by assay-based typing. The investigation overall reported the following: The amount of clinical and demographic metadata varied by source and participant and was provided uncurated.

Whole blood was collected in K2EDTA tubes by collaborating institutions according to the institutions' own protocols. For TCRbeta analysis, collaborators shipped samples in one of three forms: frozen whole blood, isolated PBMCs, or DNA extracted from either of those sample types. The receptor comes from a man between 18 and 35 years old with acute or convalescent COVID-19. The sample taken for sequencing was peripheral blood. The sequence is built from TRBV5-1 and TRBJ2-1; a stretch of 9 junction bases matches TRBD2. For the CDR3, the sequence is CASSGLAGDRGNEQFF. In nucleotides, the sequence is TGCGCCAGCAGCGGGTTAGCGGGGGACCGGGGGAATGAGCAGTTCTTC. With the rest looked up from the reference TRBV5-1 and TRBJ2-1 genes rather than sequenced, the full variable domain is KAGVTQTPRYLIKTRGQQVTLSCSPISGHRSVSWYQQTPGQGLQFLFEYFSETQRNKGNFPGRFSGRQFSNSRSEMNVSTLELGDSALYLCASSGLAGDRGNEQFFGPGTRLTVL.